This T cell receptor (beta chain) was identified during a study of shared clonotypes between healthy human individuals (dated by TCRdb to about 2020). In terms of the full investigation: The cohort comprised two women and a few men aged 18 to 49 years. To estimate repertoire size and how much clonotypes are shared between individuals, the study performed deep sequencing of blood TCR repertoires from roughly five healthy adults. For each donor, CD4 naive and CD4 memory were each run on three plates, CD8 naive on two plates, and CD8 memory on one plate. Different laboratories and diverse techniques were used to prepare libraries and sequence TCR repertoires, to increase sequencing depth and limit assay-specific biases. Between about 0.9 and 9 billion PBMCs per donor were obtained by leukapheresis. What the research found in general, with its limitations: Naive subsets generally had larger estimated clonotype richness than memory subsets did. Pairwise subsampling indicated that sequencing depth was expected to affect the degree of clonotype sharing among donors. Sampling was restricted to blood, and TCR repertoires in tissues likely differ from the TCR repertoires found in blood. Approximately 5% of naive CD4, 3.5% of naive CD8, approximately 2% of memory CD4, and over 0.35% of memory CD8 clonotypes were shared across a few donors. Compared with non-shared clonotypes, the clonotypes found in all four sorted-subset donors had higher generation probabilities. Because the study included only a small number of donors, the genetic and exposure-history diversity represented was limited. Rarefaction of sorted-subset datasets indicated incomplete sequencing despite the large sequencing depth.

The donors were healthy, HIV-negative adults with no recently reported acute infections or vaccinations. All donors were Caucasian adults living in Nashville, Tennessee, USA. CD4+ T cells were enriched by magnetic negative selection, after which naive cells were positively selected on CD45RA and the negative fraction was taken as the memory subset. After blood collection by leukapheresis, PBMCs were isolated using Ficoll-Histopaque density gradient centrifugation and then cryopreserved in the vapor phase of liquid nitrogen. Purity and quantity of every magnetically sorted T cell population were checked by analytical flow cytometry. From each sorted fraction, genomic DNA was isolated and quantified by UV absorbance on a Nanodrop 2000c. TCR CDR3 regions were amplified from genomic DNA by multiplex PCR using the deep immunoSEQ assay. Extracted genomic DNA from each cell subset was distributed evenly across all wells of several immunoSEQ 96-well plates, and each plate was treated as a replicate. Each replicate PCR for sorted subsets received approximately 200 ng genomic DNA, equal to around 32,000 T cell genomes. The purified libraries were quantified using a Qubit 3.0 fluorometer, sized with a Bioanalyzer 2100, and then quantified again using the KAPA Library Quantification kit. Every immunoSEQ 96-well plate was sequenced on a separate single-read 150-cycle Illumina NextSeq 550 flow cell. On the authors' methods: Because only junctional sequences without quality scores were contained in the immunoSEQ output, filtering matching that applied to full-length reads could not be performed. To assign V/J genes and CDR3, sequences were annotated against IMGT germline references using PyIR, a Python wrapper for IgBLAST v1.9. Reads were filtered out if the reads had weak V/J assignments (E-value above 1e-6), no CDR3, stop codons, out-of-frame junctions, or ambiguous translated residues. A V3J clonotype was defined by an identical inferred V gene, J gene, and CDR3 amino acid sequence. Percentage overlap between repertoires was calculated by dividing the number of shared unique clonotypes by the size of the smaller repertoire. Repertoire richness was assessed with RTK rarefaction, the Chao1 estimator, and Recon v2.1 estimates of unobserved clonotypes. For all TCRbeta clonotypes obtained by the gDNA method from several donors, generation probabilities were computed with OLGA. Not all clones reach the TCRdb copy of this immuneACCESS table, which keeps in-frame sequences only. Checked studies attribute under half of the gap to unresolved V genes and leave the rest unexplained. V and J calls and clone size are copied from that table; D and trimming were computed from the DNA. The sample table shows more than 2 million clones, and roughly 94% are seen once. 0.1% to 0.15% of the sample comes from the top ten.

As to this clone: Its target antigen remains unknown. Per-base quality was not reported, and no clone a single base away is much larger than it.

Sequences MNHNY (CDR1) and SVGAGI (CDR2) are obtained from the germline V gene (reference sequence). Inclusive of the bounding cysteine and phenylalanine, the CDR3 is 14 residues long. Of all the DNA, just the CDR3 is kept, 42 bases in frame from base 1. V and J are trimmed by 5 bases and 6 bases, and the gene matches miss 7 bases of the junction. The sequence links TRBV6-6 to TRBJ2-5; TRBD1 fits 9 bases in the junction. Sequenced sample: naive CD4+ T cells sorted from blood. Sample cell subset or site, as interpreted from the label and publication: CD45RA+ positively selected. The TCR comes from a young man in good health. CDR3 protein: CASSPGQGRQTQYF. The nucleotides are TGTGCCAGCAGTCCCGGACAGGGGAGGCAGACCCAGTACTTC.